This T cell receptor (beta chain) was found in a study of blood T cell repertoires in COVID-19 (TCRdb year 2020). A note on the overall study: Samples covering the acute and convalescent phases of COVID-19 were provided by collaborators in the United States, Italy and Spain. The material from the prospective study consisted of cDNA or gDNA derived from T cells, B-cell-depleted T cells, or PBMCs. The dataset comprised deeply sampled blood TCRbeta repertoires from subjects exposed to, actively infected with, or recovered from COVID-19. A freely available public database, intended as a resource for researchers studying the immune response to SARS-CoV-2, is where the repertoires were released. Samples were obtained from the ongoing ImmuneRACE study (first 160 participants) and from 950 to 1,500 subjects provided by 6 global collaborators. The sample metadata nearly always contained a de-identified subject ID, COVID-19 status, age in years and sex. Where available, HLA class I and class II types were obtained from metadata supplied by the sample provider rather than from assay-based typing.

Overall results and qualifications from the work: Clinical and demographic metadata were provided uncurated, with the amount varying by source and participant.

CDR1 LNHDA and CDR2 SQIVND are derived from the germline V gene (reference sequence). Counted from cysteine to phenylalanine, this CDR3 has 14 amino acids. The DNA shown is the 42-base CDR3, in frame from base 1. Deletion took 1 base off V and 8 bases off J, with a span of 9 bases between the germline ends. One collaborating source in Seattle enrolled patients while the patients were actively infected and followed the patients over time throughout the course of disease. Collaborating institutions collected whole blood in K2EDTA tubes following their own protocols. For TCRbeta analysis, collaborators shipped samples as frozen whole blood, isolated PBMCs, or DNA extracted from either of those sample types. The immunoSEQ Assay, a bias-controlled multiplex PCR, was used to amplify TCRbeta CDR3 regions from genomic DNA. Per the original workflow: The number of nucleated cells in each sample was estimated by amplification of reference gene primers within the assay. Sequence reads were collapsed and filtered to measure the absolute abundance of every unique TCRbeta CDR3 rearrangement. For each sample, productive Simpson clonality was calculated as the square root of Simpson's diversity index over productive rearrangements. TCRdb limited this immuneACCESS table to in-frame rearrangements with V and J called. A share of clones is missing; checked studies link under half to unresolved V genes, and the rest is unexplained. The V and J calls and clone size were taken over from that table, and D and trimming were inferred from the DNA. In all, the sample holds a few hundred thousand clones, and around 89% of those were seen once. The ten largest clones represent roughly 2% of the sample.

In the case of this clone: The target of this receptor is not known. No much larger clone is present one base from it, and per-base qualities are unavailable.

The chain is assembled from TRBV19 and TRBJ1-6; no D gene call is confident. The sequenced sample was peripheral blood. This clonotype was obtained from a woman between 55 and 75 years old with COVID-19, enrolled during active disease. The bases are TGTGCCAGTAGTATAGCCGAACGGGATTCACCCCTCCACTTT. Its translation reads: CASSIAERDSPLHF.